This passage covers 2 T cell receptor beta chains from one sample sequenced in a study of a mutant IDH1 vaccine in newly diagnosed glioma. Which antigens these TCRs recognize remains unknown. Data came from immunoSEQ multiplex PCR; TCRdb stores just in-frame clones and leaves some out. The sample carries under 50,000 clones, 88% recorded once. Time point in this sample: week 35, safety follow-up. Vaccination comprised doses that each held 300 ug of mutant IDH1 20-mer peptide, plus topical imiquimod. This specimen consisted of PBMCs, obtained from a glioma patient whose treatment included an IDH1 peptide vaccine. The receptor source for this set is a woman between 35 and 50 years old with glioma.

The chain is built from TRBV7-2 and TRBJ2-7, with D possibly TRBD2 on 5 matching bases. Trimming cost V 1 base and J 1 base, with 8 bases left between them. The CDR3 has 14 residues. CDR1 is SGHTA and CDR2 is FQGNSA in the germline V gene. The CDR3 DNA follows: TGTGCCAGCAGCTTAGGATTAGCGTCCTACGAGCAGTACTTC. This encodes CASSLGLASYEQYF.

V gene TRBV6-4 combines with J gene TRBJ1-5; D unclear. CDR1 is MRHNA and CDR2 is SNTAGT in the germline V gene. The V and J ends lost 0 bases and 11 bases respectively, with 8 bases between them. The CDR3 has 12 residues. CDR3 nucleotides: TGTGCCAGCAGTGACTCTTGGAGGGCCCAGCATTTT. Encoded protein: CASSDSWRAQHF.